This entry lists 5 T cell receptor beta chains sequenced from one sample in a study of blood T cell repertoires in COVID-19. The table came from immunoSEQ multiplex PCR; TCRdb's copy has only in-frame clones and leaves some out. The table shows some 87,000 clones, with over 70% occurring only once. Sequenced material: peripheral blood. Source of these receptors: a man aged 45 to 65 who had recovered from COVID-19.

This clone was detected a few times. The gene calls are TRBV11-2 and TRBJ1-1, with D uncertain. The CDR3 totals 14 residues. V gave up 5 bases and J gave up 0 bases, with 10 bases separating them. In germline, CDR1 is SGHAT, CDR2 FQNNGV. The CDR3 coding sequence is TGTGCCAGCAGCCGAGGGAGGTTGAACACTGAAGCTTTCTTT. Amino acids: CASSRGRLNTEAFF.

V and J are TRBV6-1 and TRBJ1-5, with D unclear. This CDR3 comprises 14 residues. V lost 1 base and J 7 bases, leaving 11 bases between the germline ends. In germline, CDR1 is MNHNS, CDR2 SASEGT. The CDR3 loop reads CASSEGEGGQPQHF. CDR3 DNA: TGTGCCAGCAGTGAAGGGGAAGGAGGGCAGCCCCAGCATTTT.

This chain's CDR3 is CASSPTGLSGGYTF. For the CDR3, the DNA is TGTGCCAGCTCACCGACAGGATTATCGGGGGGCTACACCTTC. V usage is TRBV18 and J usage is TRBJ1-2; perhaps TRBD1 as D (6 bases). The germline V gene encodes CDR1 KGHSH and CDR2 LQKENI. V lost 3 bases and J 8 bases, leaving 16 bases between the germline ends. The CDR3 loop spans 14 amino acids.

The gene calls are TRBV11-3 and TRBJ2-5; TRBD2 might be the D (6 bases). Trimming shortened V by 1 base and J by 5 bases, and 20 bases separated the two germline ends. Germline V gene lookup returns CDR1 SGHNT and CDR2 YENEEA. The CDR3 is made up of 17 amino acids. CDR3 in amino acids: CASSLGGASTRGETQYF. The CDR3 DNA reads TGTGCCAGCAGCTTAGGTGGCGCGTCAACCCGGGGGGAGACCCAGTACTTC.

The chain uses TRBV6-5 and TRBJ1-2; 7 bases are shared with TRBD1. This CDR3 is 14 amino acids long. Looked up from germline, CDR1 is MNHEY and CDR2 is SVGAGI. The J segment lost 7 bases and the V segment lost 6 bases, leaving 11 bases of the junction unmatched. The CDR3 region is CASRATGTAIGYTF. In DNA form, the CDR3 reads TGTGCCAGCAGGGCGACCGGGACAGCGATTGGCTACACCTTC.